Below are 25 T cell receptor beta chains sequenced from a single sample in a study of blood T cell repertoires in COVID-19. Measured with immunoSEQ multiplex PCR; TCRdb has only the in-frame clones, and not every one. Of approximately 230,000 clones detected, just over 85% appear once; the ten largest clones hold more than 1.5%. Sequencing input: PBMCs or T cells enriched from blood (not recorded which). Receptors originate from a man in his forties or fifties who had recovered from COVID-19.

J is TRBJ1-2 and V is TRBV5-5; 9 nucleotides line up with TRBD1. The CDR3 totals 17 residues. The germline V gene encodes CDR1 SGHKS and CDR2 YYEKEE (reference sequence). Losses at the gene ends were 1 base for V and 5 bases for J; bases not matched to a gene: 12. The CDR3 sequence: CASSLLSGTGPRYGYTF. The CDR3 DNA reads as TGTGCCAGCAGCTTGCTTTCCGGGACAGGGCCTCGGTATGGCTACACCTTC.

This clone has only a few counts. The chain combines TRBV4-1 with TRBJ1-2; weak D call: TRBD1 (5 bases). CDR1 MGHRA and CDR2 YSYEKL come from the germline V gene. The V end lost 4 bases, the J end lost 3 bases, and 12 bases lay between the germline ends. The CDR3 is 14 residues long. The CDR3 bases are TGCGCCAGCAGCCCCCAAGGGGCGTACTATGGCTACACCTTC. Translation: CASSPQGAYYGYTF.

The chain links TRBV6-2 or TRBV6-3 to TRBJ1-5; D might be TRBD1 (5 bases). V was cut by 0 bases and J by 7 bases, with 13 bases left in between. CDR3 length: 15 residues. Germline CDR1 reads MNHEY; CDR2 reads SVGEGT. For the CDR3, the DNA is TGTGCCAGCAGTTACTCGAAACAGGTCGGGCAGCCCCAGCATTTT. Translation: CASSYSKQVGQPQHF.

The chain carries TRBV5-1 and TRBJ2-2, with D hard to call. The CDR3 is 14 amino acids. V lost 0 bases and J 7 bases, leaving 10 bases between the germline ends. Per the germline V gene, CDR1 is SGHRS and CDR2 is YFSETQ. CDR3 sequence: CASSLVSVGGELFF. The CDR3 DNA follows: TGCGCCAGCAGCTTGGTCTCGGTCGGCGGGGAGCTGTTTTTT.

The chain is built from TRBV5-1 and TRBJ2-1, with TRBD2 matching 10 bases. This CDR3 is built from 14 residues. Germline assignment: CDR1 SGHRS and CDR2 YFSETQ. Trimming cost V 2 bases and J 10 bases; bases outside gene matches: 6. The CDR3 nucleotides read TGCGCCAGCAGCTTACAGCGGGGGGGTACGGAGCAGTTCTTC. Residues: CASSLQRGGTEQFF.

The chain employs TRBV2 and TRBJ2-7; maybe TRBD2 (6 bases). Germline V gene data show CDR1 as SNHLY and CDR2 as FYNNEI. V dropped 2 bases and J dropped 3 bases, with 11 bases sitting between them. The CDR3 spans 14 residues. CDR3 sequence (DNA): TGTGCCAGCAGTGAATGGACTACGCTCTACGAGCAGTACTTC. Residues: CASSEWTTLYEQYF.

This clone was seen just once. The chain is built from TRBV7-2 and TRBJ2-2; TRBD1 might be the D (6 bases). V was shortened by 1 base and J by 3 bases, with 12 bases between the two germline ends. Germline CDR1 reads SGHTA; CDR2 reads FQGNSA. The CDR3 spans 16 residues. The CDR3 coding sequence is TGTGCCAGCAGCTTAGGGTTGGCAGGGGACACCGGGGAGCTGTTTTTT. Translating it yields CASSLGLAGDTGELFF.

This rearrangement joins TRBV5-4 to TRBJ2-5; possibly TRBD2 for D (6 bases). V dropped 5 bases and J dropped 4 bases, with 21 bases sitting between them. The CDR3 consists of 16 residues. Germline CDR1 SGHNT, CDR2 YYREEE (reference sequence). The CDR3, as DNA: TGTGCCAGCAGTCGCCCCCGACTAGGCGATCGAGAGACCCAGTACTTC. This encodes CASSRPRLGDRETQYF.

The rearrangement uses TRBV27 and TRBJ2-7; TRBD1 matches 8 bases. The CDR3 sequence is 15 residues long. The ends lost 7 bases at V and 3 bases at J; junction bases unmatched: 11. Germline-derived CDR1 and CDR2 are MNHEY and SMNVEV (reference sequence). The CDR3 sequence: CASNKGQGRGYEQYF. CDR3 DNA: TGTGCCAGCAACAAAGGACAGGGAAGAGGCTACGAGCAGTACTTC.

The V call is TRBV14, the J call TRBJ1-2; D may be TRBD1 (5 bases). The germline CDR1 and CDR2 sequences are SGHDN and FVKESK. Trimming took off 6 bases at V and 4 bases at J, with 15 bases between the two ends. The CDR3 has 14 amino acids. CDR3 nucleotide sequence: TGTGCCAGCAGACCGAGTGGAGGGACCTATGGCTACACCTTC. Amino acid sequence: CASRPSGGTYGYTF.

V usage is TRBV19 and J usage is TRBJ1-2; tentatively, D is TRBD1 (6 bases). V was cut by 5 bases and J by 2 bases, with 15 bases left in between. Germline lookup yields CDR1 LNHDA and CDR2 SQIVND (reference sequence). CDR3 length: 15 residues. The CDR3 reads CASSFPGQLNYGYTF. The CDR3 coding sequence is TGTGCCAGTAGTTTCCCTGGACAGCTAAACTATGGCTACACCTTC.

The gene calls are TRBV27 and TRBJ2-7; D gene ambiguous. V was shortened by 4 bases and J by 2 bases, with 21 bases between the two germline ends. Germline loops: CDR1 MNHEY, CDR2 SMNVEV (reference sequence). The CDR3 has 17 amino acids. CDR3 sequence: CASSSTFRRGATYEQYF. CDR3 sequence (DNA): TGTGCCAGCAGTTCAACGTTTCGACGTGGAGCAACCTACGAGCAGTACTTC.

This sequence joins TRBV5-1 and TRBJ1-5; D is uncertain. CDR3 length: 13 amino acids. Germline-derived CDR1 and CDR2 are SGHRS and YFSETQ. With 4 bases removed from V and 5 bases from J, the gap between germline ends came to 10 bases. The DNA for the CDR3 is TGCGCCAGCAGCGGAGGGTTTTATCAGCCCCAGCATTTT. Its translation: CASSGGFYQPQHF.

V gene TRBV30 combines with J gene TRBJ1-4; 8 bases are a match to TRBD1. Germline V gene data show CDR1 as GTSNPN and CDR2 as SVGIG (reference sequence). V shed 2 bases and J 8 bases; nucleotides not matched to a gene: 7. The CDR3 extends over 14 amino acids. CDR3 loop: CAWSRGTGGEKLFF. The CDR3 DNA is TGTGCCTGGAGTCGAGGCACAGGGGGGGAAAAACTGTTTTTT.

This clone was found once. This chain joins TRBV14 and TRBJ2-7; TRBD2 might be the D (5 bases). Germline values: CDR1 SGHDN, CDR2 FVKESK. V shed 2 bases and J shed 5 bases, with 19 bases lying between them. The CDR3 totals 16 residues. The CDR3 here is CASSQIRGFNRHEQYF. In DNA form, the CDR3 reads TGTGCCAGCAGCCAAATACGGGGTTTCAATCGCCACGAGCAGTACTTC.

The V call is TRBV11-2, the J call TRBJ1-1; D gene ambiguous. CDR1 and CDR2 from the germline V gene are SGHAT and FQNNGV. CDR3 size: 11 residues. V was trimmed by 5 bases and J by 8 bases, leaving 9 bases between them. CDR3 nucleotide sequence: TGTGCCAGCAGCCTCAGGCTCGAAGCTTTCTTT. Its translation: CASSLRLEAFF. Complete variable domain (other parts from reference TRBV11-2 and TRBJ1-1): EAGVAQSPRYKIIEKRQSVAFWCNPISGHATLYWYQQILGQGPKLLIQFQNNGVVDDSQLPKDRFSAERLKGVDSTLKIQPAKLEDSAVYLCASSLRLEAFFGQGTRLTVV.

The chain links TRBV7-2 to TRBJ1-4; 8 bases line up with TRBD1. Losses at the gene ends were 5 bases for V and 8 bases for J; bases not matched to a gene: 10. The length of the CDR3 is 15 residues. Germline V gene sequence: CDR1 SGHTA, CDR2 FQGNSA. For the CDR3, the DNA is TGTGCCAGCAGCCGTAACCCCGGACAGGGCGAAAAACTGTTTTTT. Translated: CASSRNPGQGEKLFF. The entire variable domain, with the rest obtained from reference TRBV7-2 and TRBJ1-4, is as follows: GAGVSQSPSNKVTEKGKDVELRCDPISGHTALYWYRQSLGQGLEFLIYFQGNSAPDKSGLPSDRFSAERTGGSVSTLTIQRTQQEDSAVYLCASSRNPGQGEKLFFGSGTQLSVL.

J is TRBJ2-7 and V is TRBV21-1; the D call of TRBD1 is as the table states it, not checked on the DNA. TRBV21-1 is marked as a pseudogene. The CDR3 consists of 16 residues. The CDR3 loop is CASTLGVQGHIDEQYF. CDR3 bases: TGTGCCAGCACCCTTGGGGTTCAGGGACATATAGACGAGCAGTACTTC.

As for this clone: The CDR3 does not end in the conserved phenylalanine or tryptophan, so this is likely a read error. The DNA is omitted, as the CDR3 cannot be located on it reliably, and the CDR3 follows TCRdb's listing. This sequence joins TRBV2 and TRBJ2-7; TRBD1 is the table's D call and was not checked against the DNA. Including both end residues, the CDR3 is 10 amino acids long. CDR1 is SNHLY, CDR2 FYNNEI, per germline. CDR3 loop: CARTRGLALL.

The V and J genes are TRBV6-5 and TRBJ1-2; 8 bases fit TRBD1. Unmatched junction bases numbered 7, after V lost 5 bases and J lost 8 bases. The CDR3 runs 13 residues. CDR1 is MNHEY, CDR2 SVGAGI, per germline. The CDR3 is CASSQGAWEGYTF. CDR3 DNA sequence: TGTGCCAGCAGTCAGGGGGCCTGGGAGGGCTACACCTTC.

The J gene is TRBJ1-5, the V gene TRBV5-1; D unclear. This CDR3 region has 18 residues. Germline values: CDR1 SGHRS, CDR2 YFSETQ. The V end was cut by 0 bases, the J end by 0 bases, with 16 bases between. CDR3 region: CASSLEAGLSDSNQPQHF. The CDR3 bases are TGCGCCAGCAGCTTGGAGGCAGGACTTTCTGATAGCAATCAGCCCCAGCATTTT. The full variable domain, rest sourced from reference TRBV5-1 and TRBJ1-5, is KAGVTQTPRYLIKTRGQQVTLSCSPISGHRSVSWYQQTPGQGLQFLFEYFSETQRNKGNFPGRFSGRQFSNSRSEMNVSTLELGDSALYLCASSLEAGLSDSNQPQHFGDGTRLSIL.

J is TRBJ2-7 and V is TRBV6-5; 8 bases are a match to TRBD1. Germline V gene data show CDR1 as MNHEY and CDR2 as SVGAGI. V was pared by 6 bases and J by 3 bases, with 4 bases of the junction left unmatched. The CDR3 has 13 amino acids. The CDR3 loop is CASRTGTGYEQYF. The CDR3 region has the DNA TGTGCCAGCAGGACCGGGACAGGCTACGAGCAGTACTTC.

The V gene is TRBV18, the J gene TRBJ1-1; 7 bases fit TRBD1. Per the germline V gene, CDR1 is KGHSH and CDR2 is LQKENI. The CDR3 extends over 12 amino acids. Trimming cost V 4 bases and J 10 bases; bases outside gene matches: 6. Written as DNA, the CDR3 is TGTGCCAGCTCACAGGGGGACAGCAGAGCTTTCTTT. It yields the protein CASSQGDSRAFF.

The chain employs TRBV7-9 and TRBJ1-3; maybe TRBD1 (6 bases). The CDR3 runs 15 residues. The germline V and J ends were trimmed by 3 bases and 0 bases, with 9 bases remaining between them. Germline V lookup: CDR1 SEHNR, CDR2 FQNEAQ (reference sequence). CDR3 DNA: TGTGCCAGCAGCTTGGGGGCAGCCTCTGGAAACACCATATATTTT. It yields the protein CASSLGAASGNTIYF.

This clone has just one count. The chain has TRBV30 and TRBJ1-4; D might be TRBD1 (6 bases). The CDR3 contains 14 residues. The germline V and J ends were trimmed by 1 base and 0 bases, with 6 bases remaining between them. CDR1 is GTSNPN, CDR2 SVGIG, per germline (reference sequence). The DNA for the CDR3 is TGTGCCTGGAGTGGGACAGCAACTAATGAAAAACTGTTTTTT. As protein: CAWSGTATNEKLFF.